The entry below describes one T cell receptor (beta chain). Authors' processing steps: Reference gene primers were amplified, and this amplification served to estimate nucleated cell counts. Sequenced by immunoSEQ multiplex PCR; TCRdb stores in-frame clones only, minus some. Clone size and the V and J calls come from that table; the DNA yielded D and trimming. The sample yields 330,000 or so clones, about 87% seen once. These data are taken from a study of blood T cell repertoires in COVID-19. Study-wide background: Sites across the United States, Italy and Spain contributed samples from acute and convalescent COVID-19. The cDNA or gDNA used as material had been derived from T cells, B-cell-depleted T cells, or PBMCs.

The CDR3 is 17 amino acids. The V segment lost 3 bases and the J segment 0 bases; nucleotides outside the gene matches: 8. CDR1 is LNHDA, CDR2 SQIVND, per germline (reference sequence). Patients in Seattle were enrolled during active infection, then followed longitudinally. The sequence was collected from a man aged 25-45 years with COVID-19, enrolled during active disease. Sequencing input: peripheral blood. This chain joins TRBV19 and TRBJ2-3; 8 positions match TRBD2. The CDR3 nucleotides are TGTGCCAGTAGTATCGGGGGGGCCTTTCTTAGCACAGATACGCAGTATTTT. Translating it yields CASSIGGAFLSTDTQYF.